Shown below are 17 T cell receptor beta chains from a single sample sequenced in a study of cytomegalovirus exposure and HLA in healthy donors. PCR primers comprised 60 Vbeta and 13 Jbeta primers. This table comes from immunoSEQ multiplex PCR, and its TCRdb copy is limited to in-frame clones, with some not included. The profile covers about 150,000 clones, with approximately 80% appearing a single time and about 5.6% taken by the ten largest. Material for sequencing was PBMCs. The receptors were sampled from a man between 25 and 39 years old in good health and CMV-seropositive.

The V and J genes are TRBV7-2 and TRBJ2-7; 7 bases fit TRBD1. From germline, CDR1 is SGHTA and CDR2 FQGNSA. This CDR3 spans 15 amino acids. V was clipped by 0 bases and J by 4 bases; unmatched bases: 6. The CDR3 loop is CASSLAQGSGYEQYF. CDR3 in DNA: TGTGCCAGCAGCTTAGCACAGGGGTCGGGTTACGAGCAGTACTTC.

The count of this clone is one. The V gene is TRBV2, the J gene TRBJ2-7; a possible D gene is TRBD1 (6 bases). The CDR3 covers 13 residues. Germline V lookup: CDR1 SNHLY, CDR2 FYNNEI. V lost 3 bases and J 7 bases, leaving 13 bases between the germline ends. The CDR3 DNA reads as TGTGCCAGCAGTGAGTCAGGGGCCCGAGAGCAGTACTTC. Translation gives CASSESGAREQYF.

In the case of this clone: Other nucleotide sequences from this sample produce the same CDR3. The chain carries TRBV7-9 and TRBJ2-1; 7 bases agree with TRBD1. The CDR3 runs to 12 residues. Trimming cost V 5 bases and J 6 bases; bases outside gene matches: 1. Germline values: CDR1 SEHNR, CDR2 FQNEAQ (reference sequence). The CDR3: CASSPGGNEQFF. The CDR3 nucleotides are TGTGCCAGCAGCCCAGGGGGCAATGAGCAGTTCTTC.

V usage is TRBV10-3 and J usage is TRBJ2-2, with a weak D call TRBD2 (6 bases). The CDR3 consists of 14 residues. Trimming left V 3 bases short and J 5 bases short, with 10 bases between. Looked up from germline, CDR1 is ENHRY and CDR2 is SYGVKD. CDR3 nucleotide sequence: TGTGCCATCAGTGATGCCGCGGGAACCGGGGAGCTGTTTTTT. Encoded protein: CAISDAAGTGELFF.

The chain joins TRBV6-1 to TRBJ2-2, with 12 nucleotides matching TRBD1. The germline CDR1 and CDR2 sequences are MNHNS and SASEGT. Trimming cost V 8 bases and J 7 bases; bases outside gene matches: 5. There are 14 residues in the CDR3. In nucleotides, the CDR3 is TGTGCCAGCGGAGGGACAGGGGGCGGCGGGGAGCTGTTTTTT. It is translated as CASGGTGGGGELFF.

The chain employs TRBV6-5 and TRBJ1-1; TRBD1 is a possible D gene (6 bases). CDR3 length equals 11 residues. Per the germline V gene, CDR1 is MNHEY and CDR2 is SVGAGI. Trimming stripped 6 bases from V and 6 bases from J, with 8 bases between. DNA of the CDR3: TGTGCCAGCAGCACAGGGTCTGAAGCTTTCTTT. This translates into CASSTGSEAFF.

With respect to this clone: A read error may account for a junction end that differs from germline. CDR3 sequence (DNA): TGTGCCAGCAGTTTAGGGACAGGGTTAGGGGAGCCGTTTTTT. Protein: CASSLGTGLGEPFF. The rearrangement links TRBV28 to TRBJ2-2; 9 nucleotides align to TRBD1. The CDR3 spans 14 residues. Germline-derived CDR1 and CDR2 are MDHEN and SYDVKM.

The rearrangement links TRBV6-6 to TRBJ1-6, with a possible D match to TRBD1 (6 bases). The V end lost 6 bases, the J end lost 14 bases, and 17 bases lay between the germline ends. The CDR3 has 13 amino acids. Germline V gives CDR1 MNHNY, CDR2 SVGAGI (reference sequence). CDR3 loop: CASSPPGGRALHF. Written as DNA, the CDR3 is TGTGCCAGCAGCCCCCCGGGGGGCAGAGCCCTCCACTTT.

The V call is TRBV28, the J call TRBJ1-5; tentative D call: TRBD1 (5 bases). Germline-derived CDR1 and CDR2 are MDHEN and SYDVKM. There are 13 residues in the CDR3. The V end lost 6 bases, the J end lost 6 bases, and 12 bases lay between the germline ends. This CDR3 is CASRSGTSQPQHF. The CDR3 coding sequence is TGTGCCAGCAGATCGGGGACTAGTCAGCCCCAGCATTTT. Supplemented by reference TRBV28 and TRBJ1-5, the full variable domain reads DVKVTQSSRYLVKRTGEKVFLECVQDMDHENMFWYRQDPGLGLRLIYFSYDVKMKEKGDIPEGYSVSREKKERFSLILESASTNQTSMYLCASRSGTSQPQHFGDGTRLSIL.

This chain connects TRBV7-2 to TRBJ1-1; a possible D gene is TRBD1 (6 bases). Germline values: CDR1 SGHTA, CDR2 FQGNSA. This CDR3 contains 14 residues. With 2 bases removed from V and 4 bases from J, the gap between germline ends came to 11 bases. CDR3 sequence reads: CASSLLGASTEAFF. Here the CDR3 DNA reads TGTGCCAGCAGCTTACTGGGGGCGAGCACTGAAGCTTTCTTT.

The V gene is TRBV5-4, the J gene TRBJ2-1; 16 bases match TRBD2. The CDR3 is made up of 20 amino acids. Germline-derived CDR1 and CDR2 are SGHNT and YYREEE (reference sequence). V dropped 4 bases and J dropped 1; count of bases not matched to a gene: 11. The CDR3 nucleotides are TGTGCCAGCAGCCCCTTGGGACTAGCGGGAGGGCCGAGATCCTACAATGAGCAGTTCTTC. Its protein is CASSPLGLAGGPRSYNEQFF. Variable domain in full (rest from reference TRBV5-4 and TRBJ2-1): ETGVTQSPTHLIKTRGQQVTLRCSSQSGHNTVSWYQQALGQGPQFIFQYYREEENGRGNFPPRFSGLQFPNYSSELNVNALELDDSALYLCASSPLGLAGGPRSYNEQFFGPGTRLTVL.

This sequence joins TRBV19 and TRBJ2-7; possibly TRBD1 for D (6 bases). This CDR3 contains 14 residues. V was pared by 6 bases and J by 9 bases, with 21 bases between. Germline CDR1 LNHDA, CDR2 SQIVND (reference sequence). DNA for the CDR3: TGTGCCAGTAGCAAGACAGGAACATATGAGGGGCAGTACTTC. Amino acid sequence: CASSKTGTYEGQYF.

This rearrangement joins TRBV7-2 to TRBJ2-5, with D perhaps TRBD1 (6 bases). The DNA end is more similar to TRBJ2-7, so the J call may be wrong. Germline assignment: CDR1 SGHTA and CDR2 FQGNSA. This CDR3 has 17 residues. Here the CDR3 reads CASSLLHRDKSSYEQYF. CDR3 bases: TGTGCCAGCAGTTTACTACACCGGGACAAGAGCTCCTACGAGCAGTACTTC.

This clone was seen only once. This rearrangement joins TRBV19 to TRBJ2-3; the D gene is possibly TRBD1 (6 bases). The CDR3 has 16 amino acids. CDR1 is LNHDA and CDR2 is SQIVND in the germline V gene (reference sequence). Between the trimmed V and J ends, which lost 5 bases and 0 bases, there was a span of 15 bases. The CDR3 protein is CASSSNAGASTDTQYF. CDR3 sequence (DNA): TGTGCCAGTAGTTCCAACGCAGGGGCGAGCACAGATACGCAGTATTTT.

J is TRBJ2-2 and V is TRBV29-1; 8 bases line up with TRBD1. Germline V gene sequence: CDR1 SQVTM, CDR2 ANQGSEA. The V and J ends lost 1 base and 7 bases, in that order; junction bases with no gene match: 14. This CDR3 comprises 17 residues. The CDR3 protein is CSVEGPDSGGLGGELFF. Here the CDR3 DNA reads TGCAGCGTTGAAGGCCCAGATTCAGGGGGCTTGGGCGGGGAGCTGTTTTTT.

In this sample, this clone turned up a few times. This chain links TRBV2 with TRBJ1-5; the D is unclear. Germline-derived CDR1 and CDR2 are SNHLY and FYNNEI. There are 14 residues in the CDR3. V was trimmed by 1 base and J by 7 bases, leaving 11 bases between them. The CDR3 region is CASSEEVGGQPQHF. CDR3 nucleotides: TGTGCCAGCAGTGAAGAGGTAGGAGGGCAGCCCCAGCATTTT.

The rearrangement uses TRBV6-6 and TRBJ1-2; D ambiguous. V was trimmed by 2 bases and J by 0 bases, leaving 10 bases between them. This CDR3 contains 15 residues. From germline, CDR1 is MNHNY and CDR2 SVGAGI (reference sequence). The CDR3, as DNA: TGTGCCAGCAGTTACGGGAGAACAACTAACTATGGCTACACCTTC. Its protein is CASSYGRTTNYGYTF.